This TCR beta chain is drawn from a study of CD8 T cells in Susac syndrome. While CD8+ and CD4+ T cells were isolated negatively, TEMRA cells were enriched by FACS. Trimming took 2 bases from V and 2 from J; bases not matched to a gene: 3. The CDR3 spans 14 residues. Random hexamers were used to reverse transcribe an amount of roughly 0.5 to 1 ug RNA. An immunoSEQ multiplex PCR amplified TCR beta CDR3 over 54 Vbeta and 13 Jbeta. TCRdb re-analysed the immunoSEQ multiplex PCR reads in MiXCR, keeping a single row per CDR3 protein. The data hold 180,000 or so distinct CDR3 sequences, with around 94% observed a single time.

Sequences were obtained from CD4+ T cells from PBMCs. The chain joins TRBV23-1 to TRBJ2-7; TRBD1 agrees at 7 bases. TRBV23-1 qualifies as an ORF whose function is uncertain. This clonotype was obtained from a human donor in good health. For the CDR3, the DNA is TGCGCCAGCAGTCAAGGGGACAGCCCCTACGAGCAGTACTTC. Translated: CASSQGDSPYEQYF.